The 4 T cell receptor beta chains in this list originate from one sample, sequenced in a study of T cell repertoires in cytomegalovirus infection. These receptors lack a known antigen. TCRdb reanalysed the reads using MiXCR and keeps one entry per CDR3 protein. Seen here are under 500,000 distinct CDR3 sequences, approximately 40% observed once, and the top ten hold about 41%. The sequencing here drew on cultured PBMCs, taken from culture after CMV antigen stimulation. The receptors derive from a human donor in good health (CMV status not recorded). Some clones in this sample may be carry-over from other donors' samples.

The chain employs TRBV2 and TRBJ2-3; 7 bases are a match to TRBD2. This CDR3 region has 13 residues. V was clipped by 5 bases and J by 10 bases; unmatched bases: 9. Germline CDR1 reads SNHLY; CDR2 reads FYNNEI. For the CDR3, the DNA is TGTGCCAGCAGTACAAGCGGGATGGGGGCGCAGTATTTT. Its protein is CASSTSGMGAQYF.

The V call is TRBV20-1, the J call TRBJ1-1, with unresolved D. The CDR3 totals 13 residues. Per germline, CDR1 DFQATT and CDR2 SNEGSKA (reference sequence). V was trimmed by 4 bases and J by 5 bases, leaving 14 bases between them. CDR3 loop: CSAKAGVGTEAFF. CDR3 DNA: TGCAGTGCTAAGGCCGGGGTAGGGACTGAAGCTTTCTTT.

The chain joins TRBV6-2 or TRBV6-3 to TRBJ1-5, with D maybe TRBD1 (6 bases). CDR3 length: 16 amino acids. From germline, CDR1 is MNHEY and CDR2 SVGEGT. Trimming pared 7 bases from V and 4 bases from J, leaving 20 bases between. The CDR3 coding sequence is TGTGCCAGCAAAGAAAGGGTCTTACAGGGAAATCAGCCCCAGCATTTT. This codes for CASKERVLQGNQPQHF.

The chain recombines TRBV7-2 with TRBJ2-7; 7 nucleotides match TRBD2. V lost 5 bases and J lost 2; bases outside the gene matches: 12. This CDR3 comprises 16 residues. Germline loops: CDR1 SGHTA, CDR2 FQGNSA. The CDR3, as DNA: TGTGCCAGCAGCCCCTACTTGGCGGGAGCTACCTACGAGCAGTACTTC. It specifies CASSPYLAGATYEQYF.